This is a list of T cell receptor beta chains from one sample in a study of CD8 T cells in ankylosing spondylitis. MiXCR was run by TCRdb on the 5' RACE reads, yielding one entry per CDR3 protein. The data hold 700,000 to 1,000,000 distinct CDR3 sequences, with about 12% observed a single time. Sequenced sample: blood, either unsorted or a sorted T cell fraction (not recorded which). Source of these receptors: a male donor with ankylosing spondylitis. Each CDR3 is given with its conserved first and last residue. D genes are given only for firm matches. For some rows the clone size is stated as once, few or many, or as a class when expanded; others skip it.

length,J,size,D,V,CDR3,DNA
13,TRBJ2-3,NA,NA,TRBV7-9,CASGPAGADTQYF,TGTGCCAGCGGTCCAGCGGGTGCAGATACGCAGTATTTT
12,TRBJ1-1,NA,TRBD1,TRBV10-1,CASSGGTGNAFF,TGCGCCAGCAGTGGGGGGACAGGGAATGCTTTCTTT
17,TRBJ2-7,NA,TRBD1,TRBV5-4,CASSLPTGTGGGYEQYF,TGTGCCAGCAGCTTACCAACCGGGACAGGGGGAGGCTACGAGCAGTACTTC
14,TRBJ2-3,few,NA,TRBV20-1,CSARGPGYMDTQYF,TGCAGTGCCCGCGGGCCGGGCTATATGGATACGCAGTATTTT
17,TRBJ2-1,NA,NA,TRBV6-5,CASSSLGRSSSYNEQFF,TGTGCCAGCAGTTCCCTTGGGCGCTCGAGCTCCTACAATGAGCAGTTCTTC
15,TRBJ2-1,few,NA,TRBV12-3/TRBV12-4,CASSSRVLDYNEQFF,TGTGCCAGCAGTTCGAGGGTACTAGACTACAATGAGCAGTTCTTC
10,TRBJ2-7,NA,NA,TRBV20-1,CSPKGSEQYF,TGCAGTCCTAAGGGGAGCGAGCAGTACTTC
13,TRBJ2-7,NA,TRBD2,TRBV28,CASSLATRGGQYF,TGTGCCAGCAGTTTAGCCACCCGGGGGGGGCAGTACTTC
15,TRBJ2-5,NA,TRBD1,TRBV6-1,CASSPRTGGRETQYF,TGTGCCAGCAGTCCCCGGACAGGCGGGCGAGAGACCCAGTACTTC
13,TRBJ1-1,NA,NA,TRBV20-1,CSADRHMNTEAFF,TGCAGTGCAGACAGGCATATGAACACTGAAGCTTTCTTT
14,TRBJ1-2,few,NA,TRBV5-1,CASSLGPENYGYTF,TGCGCCAGCAGCCTGGGACCGGAGAACTATGGCTACACCTTC
14,TRBJ2-5,few,NA,TRBV20-1,CSARMGTDQETQYF,TGCAGTGCTAGAATGGGCACAGACCAAGAGACCCAGTACTTC
12,TRBJ1-2,few,NA,TRBV20-1,CSAPDNNYGYTF,TGCAGTGCTCCGGACAATAACTATGGCTACACCTTC
15,TRBJ1-4,many,NA,TRBV29-1,CSVTQGLEVNEKLFF,TGCAGCGTTACCCAGGGGCTAGAGGTTAATGAAAAACTGTTTTTT
13,TRBJ2-7,many,NA,TRBV5-6,CASSLGEGYEQYF,TGTGCCAGCAGCTTGGGAGAGGGCTACGAGCAGTACTTC
16,TRBJ2-1,NA,NA,TRBV11-2,CASSPLAGRVYNEQFF,TGTGCCAGCAGCCCACTGGCGGGACGGGTTTACAATGAGCAGTTCTTC
15,TRBJ1-2,NA,TRBD1,TRBV6-1,CASSGRVQGDYGYTF,TGTGCCAGCTCTGGGCGGGTACAGGGGGACTATGGCTACACCTTC
14,TRBJ2-3,many,TRBD1,TRBV29-1,CSVGFTGGPDTQYF,TGCAGCGTTGGTTTCACAGGGGGGCCAGATACGCAGTATTTT
16,TRBJ1-4,NA,NA,TRBV20-1,CCARDGADATNEKLFF,TGCTGTGCGAGAGACGGGGCCGATGCAACTAATGAAAAACTGTTTTTT
11,TRBJ1-2,NA,NA,TRBV6-6,CALSGGNGYTF,TGTGCCCTTTCCGGGGGCAATGGCTACACCTTC
16,TRBJ2-2,NA,NA,TRBV12-3/TRBV12-4,CASSSRILANTGELFF,TGTGCCAGCAGTTCGCGAATACTGGCAAACACCGGGGAGCTGTTTTTT
14,TRBJ2-7,few,TRBD1,TRBV6-1,CASSTGTGNYEQYF,TGTGCCAGCAGTACCGGGACAGGGAACTACGAGCAGTACTTC
15,TRBJ2-3,few,TRBD2,TRBV6-1,CASRGLAGGPDTQYF,TGTGCCAGTAGAGGACTAGCGGGAGGGCCAGATACGCAGTATTTT
12,TRBJ1-1,NA,NA,TRBV9,CASSVSAGEAFF,TGTGCCAGCAGCGTTTCCGCGGGTGAAGCTTTCTTT
16,TRBJ2-7,NA,TRBD2,TRBV7-2,CASSSTWWGGSYEQYF,TGTGCCAGCAGCTCAACCTGGTGGGGGGGCTCCTACGAGCAGTACTTC
15,TRBJ2-3,few,TRBD1,TRBV7-2,CASSFQGAIPDTQYF,TGTGCCAGCAGCTTCCAGGGGGCAATCCCAGATACGCAGTATTTT
16,TRBJ2-7,few,TRBD2,TRBV2,CASSARSGRASYEQYF,TGTGCCAGCAGTGCCCGCAGCGGGAGGGCCTCCTACGAGCAGTACTTC
12,TRBJ2-1,NA,NA,TRBV6-5,CASGSRGNEQFF,TGTGCCAGCGGGTCAAGGGGCAATGAGCAGTTCTTC
16,TRBJ2-1,NA,NA,TRBV4-3,CASSRVGSDIYNEQFF,TGCGCCAGCAGCCGCGTCGGTAGCGACATCTACAATGAGCAGTTCTTC
11,TRBJ2-5,many,NA,TRBV20-1,CSATRRETQYF,TGCAGTGCTACCCGCAGAGAGACCCAGTACTTC
14,TRBJ2-1,few,TRBD2,TRBV11-2,CASSASSGLNEQFF,TGTGCCAGCAGCGCCTCTAGCGGCCTAAATGAGCAGTTCTTC
15,TRBJ2-1,NA,NA,TRBV2,CASSDGRNPYNEQFF,TGTGCCAGCAGTGACGGCAGGAATCCCTACAATGAGCAGTTCTTC
17,TRBJ2-1,NA,TRBD2,TRBV20-1,CSARPRTSGISYNEQFF,TGCAGTGCCCGACCTCGGACTAGCGGAATCTCCTACAATGAGCAGTTCTTC
14,TRBJ1-1,NA,NA,TRBV6-5,CASSYSVVITEAFF,TGTGCCAGCAGTTACTCGGTAGTCATCACTGAAGCTTTCTTT
14,TRBJ2-3,NA,TRBD1,TRBV23-1,CASKSGQDTDTQYF,TGCGCCAGCAAGTCAGGACAGGACACAGATACGCAGTATTTT
16,TRBJ2-2,few,NA,TRBV20-1,CSASPGQGGNTGELFF,TGCAGTGCTAGTCCGGGGCAGGGTGGGAACACCGGGGAGCTGTTTTTT
14,TRBJ2-5,few,NA,TRBV9,CASSVVFTGETQYF,TGTGCCAGCAGCGTAGTATTCACGGGCGAGACCCAGTACTTC
20,TRBJ1-5,NA,TRBD1,TRBV6-2/TRBV6-3,CASSRPGQGADRAWNQPQHF,TGTGCCAGCAGCAGACCCGGACAGGGGGCGGACAGGGCTTGGAATCAGCCCCAGCATTTT
16,TRBJ1-5,NA,TRBD1,TRBV4-2,CASSSLGTDPYQPQHF,TGTGCCAGCAGCTCGCTCGGGACAGACCCTTATCAGCCCCAGCATTTT
15,TRBJ2-7,NA,NA,TRBV5-1,CASSFRWGERGEQYF,TGCGCCAGCAGTTTCCGTTGGGGGGAACGGGGAGAGCAGTACTTC
15,TRBJ1-3,many,NA,TRBV28,CASSFPGDGGNTIYF,TGTGCCAGCAGTTTTCCAGGGGACGGTGGAAACACCATATATTTT
12,TRBJ1-6,NA,NA,TRBV30,CAWSWGDSPLHF,TGTGCCTGGAGTTGGGGCGATTCACCCCTCCACTTT